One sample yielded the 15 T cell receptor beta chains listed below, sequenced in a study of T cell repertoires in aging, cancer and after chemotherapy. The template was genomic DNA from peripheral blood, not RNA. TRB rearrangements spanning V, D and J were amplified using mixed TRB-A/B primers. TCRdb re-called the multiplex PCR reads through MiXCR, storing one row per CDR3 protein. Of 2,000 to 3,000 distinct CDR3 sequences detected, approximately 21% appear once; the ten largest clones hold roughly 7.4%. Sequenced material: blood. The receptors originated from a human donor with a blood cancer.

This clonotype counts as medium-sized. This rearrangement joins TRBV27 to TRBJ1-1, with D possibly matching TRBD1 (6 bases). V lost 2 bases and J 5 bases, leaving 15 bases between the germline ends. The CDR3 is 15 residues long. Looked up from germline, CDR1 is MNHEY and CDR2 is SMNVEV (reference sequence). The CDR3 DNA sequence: TGTGCCAGCAGTTTACTGGGGGGCTCGGTGACTGAAGCTTTCTTT. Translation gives CASSLLGGSVTEAFF.

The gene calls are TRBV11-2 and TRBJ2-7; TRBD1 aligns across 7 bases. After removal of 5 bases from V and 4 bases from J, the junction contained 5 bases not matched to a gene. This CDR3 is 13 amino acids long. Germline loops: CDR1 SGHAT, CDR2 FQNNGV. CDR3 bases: TGTGCCAGCAGCCAGGGACAGATATACGAGCAGTACTTC. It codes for CASSQGQIYEQYF. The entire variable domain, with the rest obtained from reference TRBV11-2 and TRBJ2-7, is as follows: EAGVAQSPRYKIIEKRQSVAFWCNPISGHATLYWYQQILGQGPKLLIQFQNNGVVDDSQLPKDRFSAERLKGVDSTLKIQPAKLEDSAVYLCASSQGQIYEQYFGPGTRLTVT.

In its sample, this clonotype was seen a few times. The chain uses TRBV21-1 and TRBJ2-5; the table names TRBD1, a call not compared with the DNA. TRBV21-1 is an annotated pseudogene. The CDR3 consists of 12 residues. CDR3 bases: TGTGCCAGCAGCAAAGACAGGGAGACCCAGTACTTC. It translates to CASSKDRETQYF.

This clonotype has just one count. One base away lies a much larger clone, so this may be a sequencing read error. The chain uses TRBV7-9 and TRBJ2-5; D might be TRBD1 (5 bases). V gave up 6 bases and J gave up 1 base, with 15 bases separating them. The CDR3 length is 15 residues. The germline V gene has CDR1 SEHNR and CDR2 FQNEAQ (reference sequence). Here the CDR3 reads CASSPTEQAQETQYF. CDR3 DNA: TGTGCCAGCAGTCCAACGGAACAGGCCCAAGAGACCCAGTACTTC.

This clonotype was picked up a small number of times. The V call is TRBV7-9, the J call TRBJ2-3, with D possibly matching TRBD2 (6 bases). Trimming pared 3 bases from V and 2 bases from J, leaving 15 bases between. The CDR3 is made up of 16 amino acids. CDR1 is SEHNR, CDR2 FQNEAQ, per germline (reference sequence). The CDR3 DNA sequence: TGTGCCAGCAGCTTCCCCTTAGCGGAATCCACAGATACGCAGTATTTT. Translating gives CASSFPLAESTDTQYF.

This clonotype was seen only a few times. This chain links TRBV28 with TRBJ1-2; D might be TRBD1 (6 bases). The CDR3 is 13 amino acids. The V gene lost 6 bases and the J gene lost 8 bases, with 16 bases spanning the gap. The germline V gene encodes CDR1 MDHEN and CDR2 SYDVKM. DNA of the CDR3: TGTGCCAGCAGGGATCAAGGGGGGCGGGGCTACACCTTC. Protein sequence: CASRDQGGRGYTF.

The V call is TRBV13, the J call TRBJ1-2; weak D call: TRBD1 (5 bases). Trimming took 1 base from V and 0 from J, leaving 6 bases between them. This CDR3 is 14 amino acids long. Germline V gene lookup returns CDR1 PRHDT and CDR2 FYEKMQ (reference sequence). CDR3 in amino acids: CASSLVGANYGYTF. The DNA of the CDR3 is TGTGCCAGCAGCTTAGTGGGGGCTAACTATGGCTACACCTTC. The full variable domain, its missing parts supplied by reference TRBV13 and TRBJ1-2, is AAGVIQSPRHLIKEKRETATLKCYPIPRHDTVYWYQQGPGQDPQFLISFYEKMQSDKGSIPDRFSAQQFSDYHSELNMSSLELGDSALYFCASSLVGANYGYTFGSGTRLTVV.

CDR3 sequence (DNA): TGTGCCAGCAGCCGTCCCGACGGAGTTCAAGAGACCCAGTACTTC. The encoded protein is CASSRPDGVQETQYF. The V gene is TRBV7-6, the J gene TRBJ2-5; D not certain. V gave up 5 bases and J gave up 2 bases, with 15 bases separating them. The germline V gene has CDR1 SGHVS and CDR2 FNYEAQ. CDR3 length equals 15 residues. Variable domain in full (rest from reference TRBV7-6 and TRBJ2-5): GAGVSQSPRYKVTKRGQDVALRCDPISGHVSLYWYRQALGQGPEFLTYFNYEAQQDKSGLPNDRFSAERPEGSISTLTIQRTEQRDSAMYRCASSRPDGVQETQYFGPGTRLLVL.

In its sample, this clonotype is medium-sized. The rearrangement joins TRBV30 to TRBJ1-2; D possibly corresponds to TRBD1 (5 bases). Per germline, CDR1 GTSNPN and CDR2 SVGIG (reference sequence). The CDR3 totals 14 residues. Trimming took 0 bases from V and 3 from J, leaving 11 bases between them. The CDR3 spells CAWSVSRAYYGYTF. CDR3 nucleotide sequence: TGTGCCTGGAGTGTTAGCAGGGCGTACTATGGCTACACCTTC.

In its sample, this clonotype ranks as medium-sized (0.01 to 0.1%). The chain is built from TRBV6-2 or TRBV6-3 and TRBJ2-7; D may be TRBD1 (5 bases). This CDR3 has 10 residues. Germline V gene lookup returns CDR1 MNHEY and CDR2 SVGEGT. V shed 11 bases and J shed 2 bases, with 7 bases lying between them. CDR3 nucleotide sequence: TGTGCCTCAGGGCCCTACGAGCAGTACTTC. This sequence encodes CASGPYEQYF.

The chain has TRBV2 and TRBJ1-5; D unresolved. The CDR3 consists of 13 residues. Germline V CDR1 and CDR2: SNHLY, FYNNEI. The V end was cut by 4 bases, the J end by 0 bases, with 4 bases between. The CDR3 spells CASSVHSNQPQHF. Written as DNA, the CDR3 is TGTGCCAGCAGTGTTCATAGCAATCAGCCCCAGCATTTT. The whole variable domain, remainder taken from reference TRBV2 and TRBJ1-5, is EPEVTQTPSHQVTQMGQEVILRCVPISNHLYFYWYRQILGQKVEFLVSFYNNEISEKSEIFDDQFSVERPDGSNFTLKIRSTKLEDSAMYFCASSVHSNQPQHFGDGTRLSIL.

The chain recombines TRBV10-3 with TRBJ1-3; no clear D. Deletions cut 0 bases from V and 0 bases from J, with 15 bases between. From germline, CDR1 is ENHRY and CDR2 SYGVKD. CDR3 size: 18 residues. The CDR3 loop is CAISESYSSEGSGNTIYF. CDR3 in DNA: TGTGCCATCAGTGAGTCGTACAGTTCCGAGGGCTCTGGAAACACCATATATTTT.

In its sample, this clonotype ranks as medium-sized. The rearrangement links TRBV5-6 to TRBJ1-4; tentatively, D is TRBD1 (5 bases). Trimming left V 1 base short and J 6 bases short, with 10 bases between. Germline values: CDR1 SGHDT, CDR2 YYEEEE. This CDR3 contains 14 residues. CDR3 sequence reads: CASSLIPGDEKLFF. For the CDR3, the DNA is TGTGCCAGCAGCTTGATACCGGGGGATGAAAAACTGTTTTTT.

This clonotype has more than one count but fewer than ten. CDR3 sequence reads: CASSGGAWIEAFF. In DNA, the CDR3 is TGTGCCAGCAGTGGAGGCGCTTGGATTGAAGCTTTCTTT. V usage is TRBV6-1 and J usage is TRBJ1-1; D remains ambiguous. The CDR3 is 13 residues long. Trimming stripped 4 bases from V and 7 bases from J, with 13 bases between. The germline V gene encodes CDR1 MNHNS and CDR2 SASEGT.

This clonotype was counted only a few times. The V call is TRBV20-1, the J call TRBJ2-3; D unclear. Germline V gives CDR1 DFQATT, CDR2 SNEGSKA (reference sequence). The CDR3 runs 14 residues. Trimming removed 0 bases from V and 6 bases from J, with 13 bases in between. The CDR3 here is CSAREGRSADTQYF. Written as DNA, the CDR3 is TGCAGTGCTAGAGAGGGCAGATCAGCTGATACGCAGTATTTT.